One sample yielded the 7 T cell receptor beta chains listed below, sequenced in a study of T cell responses to AZD1222 COVID-19 vaccine. Using immunoSEQ multiplex PCR, the repertoire was profiled, and TCRdb retains in-frame clones only, with some absent. The sample has 100,000 or so clones; over 80% are singletons. Sample: peripheral blood, taken on day 0 of AZD1222 vaccination. The receptors shown here come from an adult in good health.

The J gene is TRBJ1-2, the V gene TRBV4-2; D is unclear. This CDR3 is 14 amino acids long. Germline values: CDR1 LGHNA, CDR2 YNFKEQ. The V end was cut by 0 bases, the J end by 0 bases, with 5 bases between. The CDR3 here is CASSQDPANYGYTF. The CDR3, as DNA: TGTGCCAGCAGCCAAGATCCGGCTAACTATGGCTACACCTTC.

J is TRBJ1-5 and V is TRBV4-1; a weak D match, TRBD1 (5 bases). This CDR3 has 17 residues. Trimming removed 4 bases from V and 4 bases from J, with 20 bases in between. Germline V gene lookup returns CDR1 MGHRA and CDR2 YSYEKL. The CDR3 reads CASSPTRTRGLNQPQHF. The CDR3 DNA sequence: TGCGCCAGCAGCCCGACCCGGACACGTGGGCTTAATCAGCCCCAGCATTTT.

The V and J genes are TRBV5-1 and TRBJ2-1; the match to TRBD2 covers 9 bases. The germline gives CDR1 SGHRS, CDR2 YFSETQ. The CDR3 length is 15 residues. V was clipped by 2 bases and J by 6 bases; unmatched bases: 6. The CDR3 region has the DNA TGCGCCAGCAGCTTCCTAGCGGGGTCTCTCAATGAGCAGTTCTTC. It specifies CASSFLAGSLNEQFF.

This clone has only one observation. The chain couples TRBV3-1 (or the pseudogene TRBV3-2) to TRBJ2-5, with a weak D call TRBD2 (5 bases). The V gene's germline CDR1 is LGHDT and CDR2 YNNKEL (reference sequence). V lost 0 bases, J lost 8 bases, and 10 bases lay in between. CDR3 length equals 13 residues. CDR3 nucleotides: TGTGCCAGCAGCCAAGATCTAGCTTTCACCCAGTACTTC. Amino acid sequence: CASSQDLAFTQYF.

The rearrangement uses TRBV5-6 and TRBJ1-5; D is uncertain. There are 14 residues in the CDR3. V lost 0 bases, J lost 3 bases, and 7 bases lay in between. CDR1 is SGHDT and CDR2 is YYEEEE in the germline V gene. The CDR3 DNA reads as TGTGCCAGCAGCTTGGGCAGTAACAATCAGCCCCAGCATTTT. Protein sequence: CASSLGSNNQPQHF.

V is TRBV18 and J is TRBJ1-1; 7 bases fit TRBD1. V shed 6 bases, J shed 2 bases, and the junction held 6 bases outside the gene matches. Germline values: CDR1 KGHSH, CDR2 LQKENI. The CDR3 length is 14 residues. The CDR3 protein is CASSLDRVNTEAFF. Written as DNA, the CDR3 is TGTGCCAGCTCCCTAGACAGGGTAAACACTGAAGCTTTCTTT.

The chain couples TRBV3-1 (or the pseudogene TRBV3-2) to TRBJ2-6; D uncertain. The V gene lost 5 bases and the J gene lost 0 bases, with 14 bases spanning the gap. The CDR3 totals 17 residues. Germline V gives CDR1 LGHDT, CDR2 YNNKEL (reference sequence). Here the CDR3 DNA reads TGTGCCAGCAGCTCCGGATTGGGCCTCTCTGGGGCCAACGTCCTGACTTTC. It encodes CASSSGLGLSGANVLTF.